This TCR beta chain was observed in a study of spatial heterogeneity in lung cancer. TCRdb called the 5' RACE reads again in MiXCR, with one record for every CDR3 protein. The sample lists approximately 26,000 distinct CDR3 sequences; around 10% were seen once. V was trimmed by 8 bases and J by 1 base, leaving 24 bases between them. The CDR3 has 18 amino acids. Germline V gene lookup returns CDR1 MNHEY and CDR2 SMNVEV (reference sequence). Study-level findings and limits: Tumors with more nonsynonymous mutations had more expanded intratumoral alpha and beta TCRs.

About this clonotype itself: As yet, its antigen is unknown.

Time point: sample taken at primary tumor resection. Material for sequencing was whole RNA from tumor, nontumor lung or frozen PBMC, left unsorted. This TCR was sampled from a male donor with early-stage non-small cell lung cancer. The chain joins TRBV27 to TRBJ2-1, with D possibly called TRBD1 or TRBD2 (5 bases each). The sequencing here drew on lung tumor tissue, taken at surgery. The CDR3 loop reads CASSPMGVAALSYNEQFF. In nucleotides, the CDR3 is TGTGCCAGCTCTCCTATGGGGGTAGCCGCCCTTTCCTACAATGAGCAGTTCTTC.